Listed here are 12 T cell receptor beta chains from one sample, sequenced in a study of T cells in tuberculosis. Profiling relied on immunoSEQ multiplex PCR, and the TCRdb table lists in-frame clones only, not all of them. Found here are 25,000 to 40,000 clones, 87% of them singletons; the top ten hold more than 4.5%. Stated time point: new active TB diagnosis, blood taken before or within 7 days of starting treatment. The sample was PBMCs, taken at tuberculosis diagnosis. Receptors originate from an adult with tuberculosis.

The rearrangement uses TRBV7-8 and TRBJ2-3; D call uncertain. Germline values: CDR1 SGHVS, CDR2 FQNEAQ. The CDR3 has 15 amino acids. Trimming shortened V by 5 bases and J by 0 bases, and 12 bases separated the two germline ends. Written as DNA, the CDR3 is TGTGCCAGCAGCGCGGTGGAAACGAGCACAGATACGCAGTATTTT. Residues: CASSAVETSTDTQYF. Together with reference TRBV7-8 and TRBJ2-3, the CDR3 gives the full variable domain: GAGVSQSPRYKVAKRGQDVALRCDPISGHVSLFWYQQALGQGPEFLTYFQNEAQLDKSGLPSDRFFAERPEGSVSTLKIQRTQQEDSAVYLCASSAVETSTDTQYFGPGTRLTVL.

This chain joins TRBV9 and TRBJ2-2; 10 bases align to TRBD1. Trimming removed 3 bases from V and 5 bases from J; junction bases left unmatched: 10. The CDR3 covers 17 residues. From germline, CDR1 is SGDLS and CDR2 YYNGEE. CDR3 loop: CASSAKSPGQGTGELFF. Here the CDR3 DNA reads TGTGCCAGCAGCGCCAAATCCCCGGGACAGGGGACCGGGGAGCTGTTTTTT.

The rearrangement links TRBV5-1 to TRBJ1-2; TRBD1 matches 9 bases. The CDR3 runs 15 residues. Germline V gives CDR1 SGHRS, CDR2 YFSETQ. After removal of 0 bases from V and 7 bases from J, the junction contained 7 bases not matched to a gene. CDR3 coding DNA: TGCGCCAGCAGCTTGGGGCGGGGGACAGGGTTTGGCTACACCTTC. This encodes CASSLGRGTGFGYTF.

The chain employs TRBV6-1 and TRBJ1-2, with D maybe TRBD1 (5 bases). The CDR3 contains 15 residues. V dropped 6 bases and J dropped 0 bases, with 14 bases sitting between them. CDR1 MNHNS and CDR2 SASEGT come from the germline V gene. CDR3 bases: TGTGCCAGCAGACAGACAGACCGAACTAACTATGGCTACACCTTC. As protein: CASRQTDRTNYGYTF.

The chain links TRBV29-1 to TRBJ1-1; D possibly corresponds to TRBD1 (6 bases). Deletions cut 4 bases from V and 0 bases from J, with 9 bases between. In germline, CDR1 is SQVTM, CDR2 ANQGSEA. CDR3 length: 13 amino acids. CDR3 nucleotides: TGCAGCGTTGCGGGACACATGAACACTGAAGCTTTCTTT. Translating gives CSVAGHMNTEAFF. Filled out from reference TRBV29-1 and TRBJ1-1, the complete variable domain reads SAVISQKPSRDICQRGTSLTIQCQVDSQVTMMFWYRQQPGQSLTLIATANQGSEATYESGFVIDKFPISRPNLTFSTLTVSNMSPEDSSIYLCSVAGHMNTEAFFGQGTRLTVV.

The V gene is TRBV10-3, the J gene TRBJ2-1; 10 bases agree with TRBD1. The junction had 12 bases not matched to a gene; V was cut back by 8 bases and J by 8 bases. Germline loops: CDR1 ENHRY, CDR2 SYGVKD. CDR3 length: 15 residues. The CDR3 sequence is CAIQRQGAAEDEQFF. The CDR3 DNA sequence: TGTGCCATCCAGAGACAGGGGGCAGCTGAGGATGAGCAGTTCTTC.

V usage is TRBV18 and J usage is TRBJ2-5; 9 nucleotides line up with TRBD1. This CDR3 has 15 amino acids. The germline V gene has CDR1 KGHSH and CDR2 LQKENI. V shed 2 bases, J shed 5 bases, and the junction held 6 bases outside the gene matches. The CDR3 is CASSPRTGGQETQYF. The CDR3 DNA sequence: TGTGCCAGCTCACCAAGAACAGGGGGCCAGGAGACCCAGTACTTC.

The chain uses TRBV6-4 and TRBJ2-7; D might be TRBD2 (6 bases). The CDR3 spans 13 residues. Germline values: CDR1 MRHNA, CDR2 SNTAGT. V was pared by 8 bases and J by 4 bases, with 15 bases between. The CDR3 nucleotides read TGTGCCAGCGCGAGGGAGGCGGGATACGAGCAGTACTTC. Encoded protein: CASAREAGYEQYF.

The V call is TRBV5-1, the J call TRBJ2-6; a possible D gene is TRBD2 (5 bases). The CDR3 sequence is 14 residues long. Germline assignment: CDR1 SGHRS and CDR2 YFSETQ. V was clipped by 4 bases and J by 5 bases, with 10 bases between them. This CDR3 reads CASSTGERANVLTF. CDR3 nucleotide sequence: TGCGCCAGCAGCACCGGGGAAAGGGCCAACGTCCTGACTTTC.

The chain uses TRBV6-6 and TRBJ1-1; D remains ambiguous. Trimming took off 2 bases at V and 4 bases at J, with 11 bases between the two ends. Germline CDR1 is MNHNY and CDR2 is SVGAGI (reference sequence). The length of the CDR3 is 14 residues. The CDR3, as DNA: TGTGCCAGCAGTTACAACCCCGGAGGCACTGAAGCTTTCTTT. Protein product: CASSYNPGGTEAFF.

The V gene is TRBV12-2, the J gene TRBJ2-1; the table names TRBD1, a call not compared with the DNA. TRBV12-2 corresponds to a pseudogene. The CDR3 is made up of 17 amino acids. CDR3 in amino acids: CASRKPDRDSTGNEQFF. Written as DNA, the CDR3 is TGTGCAAGTCGCAAACCAGACCGGGACAGCACGGGTAATGAGCAGTTCTTC.

CDR3 in amino acids: CASSTGLAGSNEQFF. CDR3 sequence (DNA): TGTGCCAGCAGTACGGGACTAGCGGGAAGCAATGAGCAGTTCTTC. The gene calls are TRBV6-6 and TRBJ2-1, with TRBD2 identical over 13 bases. Trimming cost V 5 bases and J 6 bases; bases outside gene matches: 4. This CDR3 is built from 15 residues. Looked up from germline, CDR1 is MNHNY and CDR2 is SVGAGI (reference sequence).